This is a list of T cell receptor beta chains from one sample in a study of neurological immune-mediated disorders. In TCRdb, the 5' RACE reads were re-called with MiXCR into one record per CDR3 protein. The data contain 53,000 or so distinct CDR3 sequences, roughly 8.3% of them singletons. Sequenced material: PBMCs. The receptor set was obtained from a woman aged 40 to 49 in good health. The CDR3 runs from the conserved cysteine through the conserved F or W. Each record gives: CDR3 DNA, CDR3 protein, V gene, J gene, D gene, clone size. The D gene is left open where the match is weak. Clone sizes are given selectively: once, few, many, or a class where the clone is expanded.

cdr3_nt: TGTGCCACCAGTGATACTGACAGAGTCTATGGCTACACCTTC
cdr3_aa: CATSDTDRVYGYTF
v_call: TRBV24-1
j_call: TRBJ1-2
d_call: .
clone_size: many

cdr3_nt: TGCAGTGCTAGTAGGCAGGGGGACACTGAAGCTTTCTTT
cdr3_aa: CSASRQGDTEAFF
v_call: TRBV20-1
j_call: TRBJ1-1
d_call: TRBD1
clone_size: many

cdr3_nt: TGTGCCAGCGTGCTAGCGGGATCCGGGGAGCTGTTTTTT
cdr3_aa: CASVLAGSGELFF
v_call: TRBV6-2/TRBV6-3
j_call: TRBJ2-2
d_call: TRBD2
clone_size: many

cdr3_nt: .
cdr3_aa: CASSFYICSATFPPTDTQYF
v_call: TRBV5-6
j_call: TRBJ2-3
d_call: .
clone_size: .

cdr3_nt: TGCAGCGCCAACAGGGGGCCAGGTCAGCCCCAGCATTTT
cdr3_aa: CSANRGPGQPQHF
v_call: TRBV29-1
j_call: TRBJ1-5
d_call: TRBD1
clone_size: many

cdr3_nt: TGTGCCAGCAGCCAGGGTCCGGGGGGGCCAAATCAGCCCCAGCATTTT
cdr3_aa: CASSQGPGGPNQPQHF
v_call: TRBV4-2
j_call: TRBJ1-5
d_call: .
clone_size: many

cdr3_nt: TGTGCCAGCAGTCCCGGGACAGACCTCTATGGCTACACCTTC
cdr3_aa: CASSPGTDLYGYTF
v_call: TRBV6-6
j_call: TRBJ1-2
d_call: TRBD1
clone_size: many

cdr3_nt: TGTGCCAGCAGCCTGTGGCAGGACCGGTGGCAGTTCTTC
cdr3_aa: CASSLWQDRWQFF
v_call: TRBV7-6
j_call: TRBJ2-1
d_call: .
clone_size: many

cdr3_nt: TGTGCCAGCAGCAAAGACCTGTCAGGGAATGAGCAGTTCTTC
cdr3_aa: CASSKDLSGNEQFF
v_call: TRBV7-2
j_call: TRBJ2-1
d_call: .
clone_size: many

cdr3_nt: TGTGCCAGCAGTTACGCCGGGACTCACAATGAGCAGTTCTTC
cdr3_aa: CASSYAGTHNEQFF
v_call: TRBV6-2/TRBV6-3
j_call: TRBJ2-1
d_call: .
clone_size: many

cdr3_nt: TGTGCCAGCAGCCCAAAAGACGGGGGGAGAGAGACCCAGTACTTC
cdr3_aa: CASSPKDGGRETQYF
v_call: TRBV7-2
j_call: TRBJ2-5
d_call: TRBD2
clone_size: many

cdr3_nt: TGTGCCAGCAGCTTAGCGTCGGGGCCCCAGCATTTT
cdr3_aa: CASSLASGPQHF
v_call: TRBV7-2
j_call: TRBJ1-5
d_call: .
clone_size: many

cdr3_nt: TGTGCCAGCAGCCAAACCCCCGACAGATCCTACGAGCAGTACTTC
cdr3_aa: CASSQTPDRSYEQYF
v_call: TRBV4-2
j_call: TRBJ2-7
d_call: .
clone_size: many

cdr3_nt: TGCGCCAGCAACCCCGACGGGGGGCCGCGAGGCTACACCTTC
cdr3_aa: CASNPDGGPRGYTF
v_call: TRBV5-1
j_call: TRBJ1-2
d_call: .
clone_size: many

cdr3_nt: TGTGCCAGCAGTGAGGGGGGGGTCGGTGAGCAGTTCTTC
cdr3_aa: CASSEGGVGEQFF
v_call: TRBV25-1
j_call: TRBJ2-1
d_call: TRBD2
clone_size: many

cdr3_nt: TGTGCCTGGAGTATAAGGGGAACCGGGGAGCTGTTTTTT
cdr3_aa: CAWSIRGTGELFF
v_call: TRBV30
j_call: TRBJ2-2
d_call: .
clone_size: .

cdr3_nt: TGCAGTGCTAGGGACCGCGGGACCTCTCCTGAAGCTTTCTTT
cdr3_aa: CSARDRGTSPEAFF
v_call: TRBV20-1
j_call: TRBJ1-1
d_call: .
clone_size: many

cdr3_nt: TGCAGCGTTGAGACTAGCGGGACCTCCTACGAGCAGTACTTC
cdr3_aa: CSVETSGTSYEQYF
v_call: TRBV29-1
j_call: TRBJ2-7
d_call: TRBD2
clone_size: medium-sized

cdr3_nt: TGTGCCAGCCGGCAGGGAGACGGCACAGATACGCAGTATTTT
cdr3_aa: CASRQGDGTDTQYF
v_call: TRBV7-9
j_call: TRBJ2-3
d_call: .
clone_size: many

cdr3_nt: TGCGCCAGCAGCTTGGTAGGACAGGGAGAGTCCACTGAAGCTTTCTTT
cdr3_aa: CASSLVGQGESTEAFF
v_call: TRBV5-1
j_call: TRBJ1-1
d_call: TRBD1
clone_size: many

cdr3_nt: TGTGCCACCAGTGCCCCGGACACGCGAGAGACCCAGTACTTC
cdr3_aa: CATSAPDTRETQYF
v_call: TRBV24-1
j_call: TRBJ2-5
d_call: .
clone_size: many

cdr3_nt: TGCAGCGTGCGCCCTCTAGCGGACGAGCAGTACTTC
cdr3_aa: CSVRPLADEQYF
v_call: TRBV29-1
j_call: TRBJ2-7
d_call: TRBD2
clone_size: many

cdr3_nt: TGCGCCAGCAGTCGAGGACAGGGGCTCTTGAACACTGAAGCTTTCTTT
cdr3_aa: CASSRGQGLLNTEAFF
v_call: TRBV10-2
j_call: TRBJ1-1
d_call: TRBD1
clone_size: many

cdr3_nt: TGTGCCAGCAGTTCATTGGGACAACGGAACACTGAAGCTTTCTTT
cdr3_aa: CASSSLGQRNTEAFF
v_call: TRBV6-6
j_call: TRBJ1-1
d_call: .
clone_size: .

cdr3_nt: TGTGCCAGCAGTGAACGACGGGCCAATCAGCCCCAGCATTTT
cdr3_aa: CASSERRANQPQHF
v_call: TRBV6-1
j_call: TRBJ1-5
d_call: .
clone_size: many

cdr3_nt: TGTGCCAGCAGCCCCCCGGCGGCGAACACCGGGGAGCTGTTTTTT
cdr3_aa: CASSPPAANTGELFF
v_call: TRBV7-3
j_call: TRBJ2-2
d_call: .
clone_size: many

cdr3_nt: TGCGCCAGCAGTCCTAGCGTTGGTGAGCAGTTCTTC
cdr3_aa: CASSPSVGEQFF
v_call: TRBV5-1
j_call: TRBJ2-1
d_call: .
clone_size: many

cdr3_nt: TGCAGTGCTAGGAAGGGTAGAACTAATGAAAAACTGTTTTTT
cdr3_aa: CSARKGRTNEKLFF
v_call: TRBV20-1
j_call: TRBJ1-4
d_call: .
clone_size: .

cdr3_nt: TGCAGTGCTAGAGCGGACCGTACTTCCTATGGCTACACCTTC
cdr3_aa: CSARADRTSYGYTF
v_call: TRBV20-1
j_call: TRBJ1-2
d_call: .
clone_size: many

cdr3_nt: TGTGCCAGCAGCCCCATGAGGTGGGGTAGACACGAGCAGTACTTC
cdr3_aa: CASSPMRWGRHEQYF
v_call: TRBV7-9
j_call: TRBJ2-7
d_call: .
clone_size: many

cdr3_nt: TGTGCCAGCAGTTCGACTGGACTTAACACCGGGGAGCTGTTTTTT
cdr3_aa: CASSSTGLNTGELFF
v_call: TRBV6-5
j_call: TRBJ2-2
d_call: .
clone_size: many

cdr3_nt: TGTGCCAGCAGTAGCCTCTCTGGGGCCAACGTCCTGACTTTC
cdr3_aa: CASSSLSGANVLTF
v_call: TRBV6-5
j_call: TRBJ2-6
d_call: .
clone_size: many

cdr3_nt: TGTGCCAGCAGCCAACGGACTAGCGGGAGCGATGGCACAGATACGCAGTATTTT
cdr3_aa: CASSQRTSGSDGTDTQYF
v_call: TRBV3-1
j_call: TRBJ2-3
d_call: TRBD2
clone_size: many

cdr3_nt: TGTGCCATCAGTGACCGGGGGTCCTCCTACGAGCAGTACTTC
cdr3_aa: CAISDRGSSYEQYF
v_call: TRBV10-3
j_call: TRBJ2-7
d_call: .
clone_size: many

cdr3_nt: TGTGCCAGCAGGCAGAACACTGAAGCTTTCTTT
cdr3_aa: CASRQNTEAFF
v_call: TRBV7-2
j_call: TRBJ1-1
d_call: .
clone_size: many

cdr3_nt: TGTGCCAGTAGTGGCTCTGGGGCCAACGTCCTGACTTTC
cdr3_aa: CASSGSGANVLTF
v_call: TRBV19
j_call: TRBJ2-6
d_call: .
clone_size: few

cdr3_nt: TGTGCCAGCTCACCACGGGACCCGCGCTCTGGGGCCAACGTCCTGACTTTC
cdr3_aa: CASSPRDPRSGANVLTF
v_call: TRBV18
j_call: TRBJ2-6
d_call: .
clone_size: .

cdr3_nt: TGCAGTGCTAGACCCCCGGGGGGGACTGAAGCTTTCTTT
cdr3_aa: CSARPPGGTEAFF
v_call: TRBV20-1
j_call: TRBJ1-1
d_call: .
clone_size: many

cdr3_nt: TGCAGTGCTTTAGACAGAGGCACTGAAGCTTTCTTT
cdr3_aa: CSALDRGTEAFF
v_call: TRBV20-1
j_call: TRBJ1-1
d_call: .
clone_size: many

cdr3_nt: TGTGCCAGCAGTGAAGGCTGGACCTCTGACGGTCGAGAGCTGTTTTTT
cdr3_aa: CASSEGWTSDGRELFF
v_call: TRBV2
j_call: TRBJ2-2
d_call: .
clone_size: many

cdr3_nt: TGTGCCAGCAGTTCTCCAGGGATCCATGGCTACACCTTC
cdr3_aa: CASSSPGIHGYTF
v_call: TRBV12-3/TRBV12-4
j_call: TRBJ1-2
d_call: .
clone_size: many

cdr3_nt: TGTGCCAGCAGCGTAGATGGCAGAGCGAACACTGAAGCTTTCTTT
cdr3_aa: CASSVDGRANTEAFF
v_call: TRBV9
j_call: TRBJ1-1
d_call: .
clone_size: many

cdr3_nt: TGCGCCAGCAGCTTGGTACTAGCGGGAGACTTCTCCTACGAGCAGTACTTC
cdr3_aa: CASSLVLAGDFSYEQYF
v_call: TRBV5-1
j_call: TRBJ2-7
d_call: TRBD2
clone_size: many